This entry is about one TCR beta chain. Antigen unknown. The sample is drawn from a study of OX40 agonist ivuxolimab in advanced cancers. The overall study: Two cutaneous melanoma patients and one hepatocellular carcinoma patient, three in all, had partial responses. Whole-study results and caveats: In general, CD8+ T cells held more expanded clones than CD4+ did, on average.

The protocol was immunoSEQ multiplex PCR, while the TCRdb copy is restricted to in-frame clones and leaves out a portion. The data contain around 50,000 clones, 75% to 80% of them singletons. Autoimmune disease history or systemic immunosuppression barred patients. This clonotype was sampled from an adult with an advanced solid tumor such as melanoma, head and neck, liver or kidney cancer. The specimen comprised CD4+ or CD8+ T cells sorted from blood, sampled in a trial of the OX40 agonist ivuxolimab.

The CDR3 bases are TGTGCCAGCGGCGGGACAGGGAGGGCTGAAGCTTTCTTT. It yields the protein CASGGTGRAEAFF. This rearrangement joins TRBV5-6 to TRBJ1-1; 9 nucleotides align to TRBD1. J gave up 6 bases and V 7 bases, and 7 bases lay outside the gene matches. The germline V gene has CDR1 SGHDT and CDR2 YYEEEE. The CDR3 contains 13 residues. Variable domain in full (rest from reference TRBV5-6 and TRBJ1-1): DAGVTQSPTHLIKTRGQQVTLRCSPKSGHDTVSWYQQALGQGPQFIFQYYEEEERQRGNFPDRFSGHQFPNYSSELNVNALLLGDSALYLCASGGTGRAEAFFGQGTRLTVV.